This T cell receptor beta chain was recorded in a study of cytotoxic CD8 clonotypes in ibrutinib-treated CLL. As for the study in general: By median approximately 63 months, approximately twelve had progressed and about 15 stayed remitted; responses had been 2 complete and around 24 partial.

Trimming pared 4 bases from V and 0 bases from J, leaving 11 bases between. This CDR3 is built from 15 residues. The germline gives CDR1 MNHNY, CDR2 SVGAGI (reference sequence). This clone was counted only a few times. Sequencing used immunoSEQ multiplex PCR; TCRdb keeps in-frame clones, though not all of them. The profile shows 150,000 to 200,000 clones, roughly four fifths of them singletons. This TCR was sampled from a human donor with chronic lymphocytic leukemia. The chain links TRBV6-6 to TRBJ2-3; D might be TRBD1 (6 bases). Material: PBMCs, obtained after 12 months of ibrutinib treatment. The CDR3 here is CASSFGQKSTDTQYF. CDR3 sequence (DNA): TGTGCCAGCAGTTTTGGACAGAAGAGCACAGATACGCAGTATTTT.